These 30 T cell receptor beta chains originate from one sample sequenced in a study of tumor and adjacent non-tumor tissue in lung cancer. A modified ARM-PCR protocol with three rounds of nested PCR amplified TCRbeta. Each CDR3 protein is one row after TCRdb ran MiXCR on the multiplex PCR reads. This table has more than 85,000 distinct CDR3 sequences, over 55% appearing once. No cell sorting was done before RNA was extracted from the tissue. The normal lung tissue was taken more than 3 cm from the tumor edge. Sequenced input: distant non-tumor lung tissue. The receptors come from a man aged 60 to 75 with non-small cell lung cancer.

J is TRBJ2-1 and V is TRBV5-6; TRBD2 aligns across 10 bases. V was clipped by 4 bases and J by 12 bases; unmatched bases: 19. In germline, CDR1 is SGHDT, CDR2 YYEEEE. The CDR3 is made up of 17 amino acids. The CDR3 region is CASSPSSAGGPSDGQFF. CDR3 DNA sequence: TGTGCCAGCAGCCCCTCTTCAGCGGGAGGGCCATCCGATGGGCAGTTCTTC.

As to this clonotype: At one boundary the junction diverges from the germline segment, which might be a read error. This chain's CDR3 is CAISDGGYETQYF. The CDR3 coding sequence is TGTGCCATCAGTGATGGGGGTTATGAGACCCAGTACTTC. V gene TRBV24-1 combines with J gene TRBJ2-5, with D possibly being TRBD1 or TRBD2 (5 bases each). This CDR3 region has 13 residues. CDR1 KGHDR and CDR2 SFDVKD come from the germline V gene.

V usage is TRBV7-8 and J usage is TRBJ2-7, with D possibly called TRBD1 or TRBD2 (6 bases each). With 2 bases removed from V and 6 bases from J, the gap between germline ends came to 20 bases. Germline CDR1 is SGHVS and CDR2 is FQNEAQ. The CDR3 is 16 amino acids. Written as DNA, the CDR3 is TGTGCCAGCAGCTTAAGGGGGGCGAAAAATAGCTTCGAGCAGTACTTC. It is translated as CASSLRGAKNSFEQYF. The full variable domain, its missing parts supplied by reference TRBV7-8 and TRBJ2-7, is GAGVSQSPRYKVAKRGQDVALRCDPISGHVSLFWYQQALGQGPEFLTYFQNEAQLDKSGLPSDRFFAERPEGSVSTLKIQRTQQEDSAVYLCASSLRGAKNSFEQYFGPGTRLTVT.

Note on this clonotype: A read error may account for a junction end that differs from germline. J is TRBJ2-7 and V is TRBV6-1; D could derive from TRBD1 or TRBD2 (6 bases each). CDR3 length equals 14 residues. Germline values: CDR1 MNHNS, CDR2 SASEGT. CDR3: CANSDRGQSYEQYF. CDR3 bases: TGTGCCAACAGTGACCGGGGGCAGTCCTACGAGCAGTACTTC.

To note about this clonotype: The CDR3 does not end in the conserved phenylalanine or tryptophan, so this is likely a read error. The chain has TRBV5-8 and TRBJ2-1; TRBD2 matches 12 bases. The J call is doubtful: the DNA matches TRBJ2-7 better. The CDR3 sequence is 15 residues long. Germline V gene data show CDR1 as SGHTS and CDR2 as YDEGEE. The CDR3, as DNA: TGTGCCAGCAGCGCGCTAGCGGGAGGGCGAAATGAGCAGTACCTC. Its translation: CASSALAGGRNEQYL.

As concerns this clonotype: Given a much more abundant clone one base away, this may be a read error. J is TRBJ1-1 and V is TRBV20-1, with D hard to call. Germline loops: CDR1 DFQATT, CDR2 SNEGSKA (reference sequence). The CDR3 contains 13 residues. The CDR3 sequence is CSASPRLNTEASF. The CDR3 DNA is TGCAGTGCTAGTCCGAGGTTGAACACTGAAGCTTCCTTT.

The CDR3 DNA reads TGTGCCAGCAGCCCGGGACAGGGGTTCTGCTACACCTTC. It codes for CASSPGQGFCYTF. The chain recombines TRBV27 with TRBJ1-2, with 10 bases lining up with TRBD1. Trimming cost V 6 bases and J 9 bases; bases outside gene matches: 7. The CDR3 has 13 amino acids. Germline V gene sequence: CDR1 MNHEY, CDR2 SMNVEV (reference sequence).

This chain connects TRBV10-3 to TRBJ1-5; D is uncertain. V lost 4 bases, J lost 3 bases, and 10 bases lay in between. The CDR3 has 14 amino acids. Looked up from germline, CDR1 is ENHRY and CDR2 is SYGVKD. The CDR3 DNA reads as TGTGCCATCAGTGGATCCGGATACAATCAGCCCCAGCATTTT. This sequence encodes CAISGSGYNQPQHF.

A note on this clonotype: The conserved phenylalanine or tryptophan is not found at the CDR3 terminus, so this likely reflects a read error. This chain uses TRBV7-9 with TRBJ2-3, with a possible D match to TRBD1 (6 bases). Germline V lookup: CDR1 SEHNR, CDR2 FQNEAQ (reference sequence). This CDR3 spans 12 amino acids. In nucleotides, the CDR3 is TGTGCCAACAGCTTAGTAGGGGGTGCGCAGTATCTT. Its protein is CANSLVGGAQYL.

This clonotype ranks as medium-sized. V gene TRBV11-2 combines with J gene TRBJ2-7; 12 nucleotides align to TRBD2. This CDR3 is 17 amino acids long. Germline V gives CDR1 SGHAT, CDR2 FQNNGV. V dropped 5 bases and J dropped 1; count of bases not matched to a gene: 9. The CDR3 nucleotides read TGTGCCAGCAGCACGGGACTAGCGGGTGAGGCTTCCTACGAGCAGTACTTC. It translates to CASSTGLAGEASYEQYF.

This clonotype appeared many times. This rearrangement joins TRBV6-5 to TRBJ2-2, with a possible D match to TRBD1 (6 bases). The CDR3 contains 17 residues. The germline gives CDR1 MNHEY, CDR2 SVGAGI. The V and J ends lost 8 bases and 4 bases respectively, with 23 bases between them. The CDR3 here is CASQQYRVGLGTGELFF. CDR3 sequence (DNA): TGTGCCAGCCAACAGTACAGGGTCGGTCTGGGCACCGGGGAGCTGTTTTTT.

As regards this clonotype: The conserved final phenylalanine or tryptophan is absent from the CDR3, which likely points to a read error. No DNA is shown, since the ends of the CDR3 on it are uncertain; the CDR3 is the one TCRdb lists. J is TRBJ1-2 and V is TRBV11-3. The CDR3 extends over 13 residues, inclusive of both ends. The V gene's germline CDR1 is SGHNT and CDR2 YENEEA. CDR3 residues: CASNLARLDGYTS.

This chain connects TRBV4-1 to TRBJ2-7, with 7 bases fitting TRBD2. J lost 3 bases, V lost 4 bases, and 27 bases had no gene match. Germline V gene data show CDR1 as MGHRA and CDR2 as YSYEKL. This CDR3 contains 21 residues. The CDR3, as DNA: TGCGCCAGCAGCCGAGACAGAGAAGGCACACCGAGACTAGCAGAGATCTACGAGCAGTACTTC. Translating gives CASSRDREGTPRLAEIYEQYF.

In the case of this clonotype: A read error may account for a junction end that differs from germline. This chain connects TRBV4-2 to TRBJ2-7, with 8 positions matching TRBD1. Germline CDR1 LGHNA, CDR2 YNFKEQ. This CDR3 contains 13 residues. CDR3 bases: TGTGCCAGCAGCCGGGACAGGAAGTACGGGCAGTACTTC. Translating it yields CASSRDRKYGQYF.

For this clonotype: The conserved phenylalanine or tryptophan normally closing the CDR3 is absent here, so this likely arose from a read error. This chain links TRBV4-3 with TRBJ2-1; D gene uncertain. CDR3 length equals 15 residues. The V gene's germline CDR1 is LGHNA and CDR2 YSLEER. CDR3 loop: CASNQGSTIYNEQFS. CDR3 coding DNA: TGCGCCAGCAACCAAGGATCAACTATCTACAATGAGCAGTTCTCC.

About this clonotype: One end of the junction does not line up with germline, which may come from a read error. V usage is TRBV4-1 and J usage is TRBJ2-7, with TRBD2 matching 8 bases. Germline V CDR1 and CDR2: MGHRA, YSYEKL. This CDR3 has 15 residues. CDR3 DNA sequence: TGCGCCAGGAGCCAAGAGCGACTAGCGAAATATGAGCAGTACTTC. Residues: CARSQERLAKYEQYF.

The sample holds many counts of this clonotype. The chain couples TRBV10-2 to TRBJ2-4, with a tentative D call TRBD2 (6 bases). Trimming left V 9 bases short and J 7 bases short, with 22 bases between. Germline values: CDR1 WSHSY, CDR2 SAAADI. The CDR3 is made up of 15 amino acids. This chain's CDR3 is CASSHQSRDFNIQYF. The DNA for the CDR3 is TGCGCCAGTTCACACCAAAGCAGGGACTTTAACATTCAGTACTTC.

Remarks on this clonotype: One junction end does not reproduce the germline sequence, and a read error may be involved. This chain uses TRBV28 with TRBJ2-1; D gene uncertain. There are 11 residues in the CDR3. Germline values: CDR1 MDHEN, CDR2 SYDVKM. As DNA, the CDR3 is TGTACCAGCAGTCTGATGGATGAGCAGTTCTTC. Translated, it gives CTSSLMDEQFF.

This clonotype was detected only once. The junction departs from the called germline gene at one end, perhaps through a read error. This chain uses TRBV11-2 with TRBJ2-2; no definite D call. The CDR3 has 14 amino acids. Germline V gives CDR1 SGHAT, CDR2 FQNNGV. CDR3 sequence (DNA): TGTGCTAGCAGCTTAGACCGCTTTCACGGGGAGCTGTTTTTT. Protein sequence: CASSLDRFHGELFF.

In the case of this clonotype: A much larger clone lies a single base off, so this may be a read error. V gene TRBV5-4 combines with J gene TRBJ1-6; D is ambiguous. Germline V CDR1 and CDR2: SGHNT, YYREEE (reference sequence). The CDR3 loop spans 13 amino acids. The CDR3 sequence: CASSFSENSPHHF. Written as DNA, the CDR3 is TGTGCCAGCAGCTTCTCCGAGAATTCACCCCACCACTTT.

The chain's CDR3 is CCSSLRSNTEAFF. CDR3 bases: TGTTGCAGCAGCTTACGGTCGAACACTGAAGCTTTCTTT. J is TRBJ1-1 and V is TRBV7-9; no reliable D call. This CDR3 has 13 residues. Germline V gene sequence: CDR1 SEHNR, CDR2 FQNEAQ (reference sequence). Complete variable domain (other parts from reference TRBV7-9 and TRBJ1-1): DTGVSQNPRHKITKRGQNVTFRCDPISEHNRLYWYRQTLGQGPEFLTYFQNEAQLEKSRLLSDRFSAERPKGSFSTLEIQRTEQGDSAMYLCCSSLRSNTEAFFGQGTRLTVV.

This clonotype was detected only once. The V and J genes are TRBV12-3 or TRBV12-4 and TRBJ2-7, with D unclear. This CDR3 is built from 11 residues. V was trimmed by 7 bases and J by 3 bases, leaving 7 bases between them. This CDR3 reads CASTLYYEQYF. CDR3 DNA sequence: TGTGCCAGCACACTCTACTACGAGCAGTACTTC.

The chain uses TRBV5-4 and TRBJ1-6; D is unresolved. The CDR3 sequence is 13 residues long. The ends were cut back, 4 bases at V and 4 bases at J, with 6 bases in the middle. The germline gives CDR1 SGHNT, CDR2 YYREEE (reference sequence). The CDR3 region is CASSKVYNSPLHF. The CDR3 nucleotides are TGTGCCAGCAGCAAGGTGTATAATTCACCCCTCCACTTT.

In the case of this clonotype: A much bigger clone sits one base away, suggesting this may be a read error. This chain connects TRBV20-1 to TRBJ2-1; D assignment may be TRBD1 or TRBD2 (5 bases each). The CDR3 consists of 11 residues. The germline V gene encodes CDR1 DFQATT and CDR2 SNEGSKA (reference sequence). The CDR3 DNA reads as TGCAGTGCTAGAGTGGGGGTAGAGCACTTCTTC. It yields the protein CSARVGVEHFF.

Turning to this clonotype: Relative to the germline gene, one junction end is altered; a read error may explain this. V usage is TRBV29-1 and J usage is TRBJ2-1; no firm D call. Germline CDR1 is SQVTM and CDR2 is ANQGSEA. This CDR3 spans 12 amino acids. The CDR3 DNA sequence: TGCAGTGTTGATTTACAGTTCAGTGAGCACTTCTTC. Translated, it gives CSVDLQFSEHFF.

To note about this clonotype: Just one base apart from a much larger clone, this may be a read error. This rearrangement joins TRBV20-1 to TRBJ2-1, with 10 bases lining up with TRBD1. CDR1 is DFQATT, CDR2 SNEGSKA, per germline (reference sequence). The CDR3 is 13 residues long. The CDR3: CSADGQGGDEKFF. CDR3 DNA: TGCAGTGCCGACGGACAGGGGGGCGATGAGAAGTTCTTC.

To note about this clonotype: A much larger clone differs by one base, so this may be a read error. The chain recombines TRBV6-1 with TRBJ2-5; D is perhaps TRBD1 or TRBD2 (5 bases each). Germline values: CDR1 MNHNS, CDR2 SASEGT. The V end lost 6 bases, the J end lost 3 bases, and 14 bases lay between the germline ends. CDR3 length: 14 residues. The CDR3: CASRDWGKEETQYF. The CDR3 DNA reads as TGTGCCAGCAGGGACTGGGGGAAAGAAGAGACCCAGTACTTC.

In regard to this clonotype: The conserved phenylalanine or tryptophan normally closing the CDR3 is absent here, so this likely arose from a read error. This chain uses TRBV6-5 with TRBJ2-1; possible D gene TRBD1, 7 bases. The CDR3 spans 14 residues. Germline V lookup: CDR1 MNHEY, CDR2 SVGAGI. CDR3 nucleotide sequence: TGTGCCTGCAGCCAGGGGGTGGGGGGCAATGAGCAGTTCTCC. Its translation: CACSQGVGGNEQFS.

This clonotype was seen at least ten times. The chain couples TRBV5-4 to TRBJ2-1; TRBD1 aligns across 7 bases. The CDR3 consists of 14 residues. Germline CDR1 is SGHNT and CDR2 is YYREEE (reference sequence). Trimming at V came to 4 bases and at J to 2 bases, leaving 3 bases not matched to a gene. CDR3 sequence reads: CASSSGQAYNEQFF. The CDR3 nucleotides read TGTGCCAGCAGCAGCGGACAGGCCTACAATGAGCAGTTCTTC.

This clonotype is medium-sized by share. This chain connects TRBV11-2 to TRBJ2-2; a possible D gene is TRBD1 (6 bases). Looked up from germline, CDR1 is SGHAT and CDR2 is FQNNGV. This CDR3 region has 15 residues. Trimming left V 4 bases short and J 7 bases short, with 16 bases between. CDR3 sequence (DNA): TGTGCCAGCAGCTCACAGGGTTGGGAAGGCGGGGAGCTGTTTTTT. This translates into CASSSQGWEGGELFF.